This T cell receptor beta chain was obtained from a study of CD8+ T cells in alopecia areata. This CDR3 region has 14 residues. Looked up from germline, CDR1 is SGHRS and CDR2 is YFSETQ. V lost 3 bases to trimming and J lost 4 bases, with 13 bases between them. Specimens obtained from alopecia areata patients comprised lesional scalp punch biopsies and peripheral blood. Broader study findings: Higher clonality and more expanded CD8+ clones appeared in lesional than normal scalp.

RNA was extracted and reverse transcribed into cDNA as the sequencing template. Generated by immunoSEQ multiplex PCR, the TCRdb table keeps only in-frame clones and is missing some. The sample carries 200,000 or so clones, 57% recorded once. About this clone: Its antigen is still unknown.

This chain links TRBV5-1 with TRBJ1-2; a possible D gene is TRBD1 (6 bases). The sample was CD4+ T cells sorted from blood, taken at week 0. The TCR originated in a human donor with alopecia areata. The CDR3 is CASSSRQAGYGYTF. Here the CDR3 DNA reads TGCGCCAGCAGCTCCAGACAGGCGGGCTATGGCTACACCTTC.